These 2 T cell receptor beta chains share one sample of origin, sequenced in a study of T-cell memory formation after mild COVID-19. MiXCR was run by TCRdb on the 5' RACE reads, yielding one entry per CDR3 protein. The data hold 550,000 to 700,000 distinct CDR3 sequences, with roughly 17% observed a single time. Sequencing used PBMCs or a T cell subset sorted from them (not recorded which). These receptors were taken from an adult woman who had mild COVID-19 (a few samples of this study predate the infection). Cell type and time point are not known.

In DNA, the CDR3 is TGTGCCAGTAGTATGGTGGGACTCCGCACAGATACGCAGTATTTT. As protein: CASSMVGLRTDTQYF. The rearrangement links TRBV19 to TRBJ2-3, with D tentatively TRBD2 (6 bases). V was shortened by 3 bases and J by 1 base, with 11 bases between the two germline ends. The CDR3 length is 15 residues. Germline V gene lookup returns CDR1 LNHDA and CDR2 SQIVND (reference sequence).

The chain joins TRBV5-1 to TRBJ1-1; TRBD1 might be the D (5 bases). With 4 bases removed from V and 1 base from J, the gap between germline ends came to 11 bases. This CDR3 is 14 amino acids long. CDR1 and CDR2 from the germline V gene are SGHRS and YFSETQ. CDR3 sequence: CASSMGPSNTEAFF. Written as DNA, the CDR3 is TGCGCCAGCAGCATGGGACCGTCGAACACTGAAGCTTTCTTT.